The rows below give T cell receptor beta chains drawn from one sample of a study of blood T cell repertoires in COVID-19. TCRdb's table, derived via immunoSEQ multiplex PCR, lists solely in-frame clones and lacks some. This sample yields some 95,000 clones, of which around 82% are seen a single time; roughly 8.2% belongs to the top ten. The material sequenced was peripheral blood. These receptors were obtained from a man over 45 who had recovered from COVID-19. CDR3s include the opening cysteine and the closing phenylalanine or tryptophan. A D gene is named only where the DNA matches it firmly. Clone size is shown for a subset of rows, as once, few, many or a class of expanded clone.

j_gene: TRBJ2-3; abundance: -; v_gene: TRBV15; d_gene: -; CDR3nt: TGTGCCACCAGCAGAGATGGCATTAGCGGTACGCAGTATTTT; CDR3aa: CATSRDGISGTQYF
j_gene: TRBJ1-2; abundance: -; v_gene: TRBV5-1; d_gene: -; CDR3nt: TGCGCCAGCAGCTTGGCCTATAACTATGGCTACACCTTC; CDR3aa: CASSLAYNYGYTF
j_gene: TRBJ1-6; abundance: -; v_gene: TRBV23-1; d_gene: -; CDR3nt: TGCGCCAGCAGTGACCGTAGGGGTGATTCACCCCTCCACTTT; CDR3aa: CASSDRRGDSPLHF
j_gene: TRBJ1-2; abundance: once; v_gene: TRBV9; d_gene: TRBD1; CDR3nt: TGTGCCAGCAGCCCCGACCCCCTGACAGGGGGCTACACCTTC; CDR3aa: CASSPDPLTGGYTF
j_gene: TRBJ1-1; abundance: -; v_gene: TRBV9; d_gene: TRBD1; CDR3nt: TGTGCCAGCAGCGTTATCCAGGGGGCGGGTACTGAAGCTTTCTTT; CDR3aa: CASSVIQGAGTEAFF
j_gene: TRBJ1-3; abundance: -; v_gene: TRBV24-1; d_gene: TRBD1; CDR3nt: TGTGCCACCAGTCAGGGGGCGGACACCATATATTTT; CDR3aa: CATSQGADTIYF
j_gene: TRBJ1-1; abundance: -; v_gene: TRBV7-6; d_gene: -; CDR3nt: TGTGCCAGCAGCTTAGTTAGTCAGAAAAGCGGCACTGAAGCTTTCTTT; CDR3aa: CASSLVSQKSGTEAFF
j_gene: TRBJ2-7; abundance: -; v_gene: TRBV12-3/TRBV12-4; d_gene: TRBD1; CDR3nt: TGTGCCAGCAGAGGACAGGGCTTCTACGAGCAGTACTTC; CDR3aa: CASRGQGFYEQYF
j_gene: TRBJ1-1; abundance: -; v_gene: TRBV9; d_gene: -; CDR3nt: TGTGCCAGCAGCCCCGAGGTCGGGAACACTGAAGCTTTCTTT; CDR3aa: CASSPEVGNTEAFF
j_gene: TRBJ1-2; abundance: -; v_gene: TRBV3-1/TRBV3-2; d_gene: -; CDR3nt: TGTGCCAGCAGCCAACAGGGTTCTAACTATGGCTACACCTTC; CDR3aa: CASSQQGSNYGYTF
j_gene: TRBJ2-7; abundance: -; v_gene: TRBV7-2; d_gene: -; CDR3nt: TGTGCCAGCAGCTTATACCTCTTTTCCCAGGGCGAATACGAGCAGTACTTC; CDR3aa: CASSLYLFSQGEYEQYF
j_gene: TRBJ1-1; abundance: -; v_gene: TRBV15; d_gene: -; CDR3nt: TGTGCCACCAGCAGAGGAGGCACAGGGGAAGCTTTCTTT; CDR3aa: CATSRGGTGEAFF
j_gene: TRBJ2-3; abundance: -; v_gene: TRBV5-4; d_gene: TRBD2; CDR3nt: TGTGCCAGCAGCCTAGCGGGGGAGGGGGCAGATACGCAGTATTTT; CDR3aa: CASSLAGEGADTQYF
j_gene: TRBJ2-4; abundance: -; v_gene: TRBV28; d_gene: TRBD1; CDR3nt: TGTGCCAGCAGCAAAGGGACAGGGGGTTTTAGCATTCAGTACTTC; CDR3aa: CASSKGTGGFSIQYF
j_gene: TRBJ1-5; abundance: -; v_gene: TRBV30; d_gene: TRBD1; CDR3nt: TGTGCCGGATCCGACAGGGGAGATCAGCCCCAGCATTTT; CDR3aa: CAGSDRGDQPQHF
j_gene: TRBJ2-6; abundance: once; v_gene: TRBV6-4; d_gene: -; CDR3nt: TGTGCCAGCACCCAACAGGCCTCTGGGGCCAACGTCCTGACTTTC; CDR3aa: CASTQQASGANVLTF
j_gene: TRBJ1-3; abundance: -; v_gene: TRBV7-2; d_gene: -; CDR3nt: TGTGCCAGCAGCTTCAACACTGGAAACACCATATATTTT; CDR3aa: CASSFNTGNTIYF
j_gene: TRBJ2-1; abundance: -; v_gene: TRBV20-1; d_gene: -; CDR3nt: TGCAGTGCTACCAGTGCCAATGAGCAGTTCTTC; CDR3aa: CSATSANEQFF
j_gene: TRBJ1-6; abundance: -; v_gene: TRBV9; d_gene: TRBD1; CDR3nt: TGTGCCAGCAGCGGGACAGGGAGAGATTCACCCCTCCACTTT; CDR3aa: CASSGTGRDSPLHF
j_gene: TRBJ2-3; abundance: -; v_gene: TRBV3-1/TRBV3-2; d_gene: TRBD2; CDR3nt: TGTGCCAGCAGCCAAGGACTAGCGGGGGTTTCTAGCACAGATACGCAGTATTTT; CDR3aa: CASSQGLAGVSSTDTQYF
j_gene: TRBJ2-1; abundance: few; v_gene: TRBV9; d_gene: -; CDR3nt: TGTGCCAGCAGCCGGGCAGGCCTTAGCGATGAGCAGTTCTTC; CDR3aa: CASSRAGLSDEQFF
j_gene: TRBJ1-2; abundance: -; v_gene: TRBV7-2; d_gene: TRBD1; CDR3nt: TGTGCCAGCAGCTCTGGGACAGGGGAGAAGGGCTACACCTTC; CDR3aa: CASSSGTGEKGYTF
j_gene: TRBJ2-7; abundance: -; v_gene: TRBV6-5; d_gene: -; CDR3nt: TGTGCCAGCAGTTACAGGCGGGGATACGAGCAGTACTTC; CDR3aa: CASSYRRGYEQYF
j_gene: TRBJ1-6; abundance: -; v_gene: TRBV13; d_gene: -; CDR3nt: TGTGCCAGCAGCCACGGACGGGGTTATAATTCACCCCTCCACTTT; CDR3aa: CASSHGRGYNSPLHF